The 28 T cell receptor beta chains in this list originate from one sample, sequenced in a study of T cell responses to AZD1222 COVID-19 vaccine. Data came from immunoSEQ multiplex PCR; TCRdb stores just in-frame clones and leaves some out. The sample comprises about 140,000 clones, roughly 89% of which are singletons, and 5.5% rests with the top ten. The sample consisted of peripheral blood, taken on day 0 of AZD1222 vaccination. These receptors originate from an adult in good health.

The J gene is TRBJ2-2, the V gene TRBV6-5, with a possible D match to TRBD2 (6 bases). V shed 0 bases and J shed 3 bases, with 11 bases lying between them. Germline V lookup: CDR1 MNHEY, CDR2 SVGAGI. The CDR3 has 16 amino acids. CDR3 residues: CASSYSGGVHTGELFF. The CDR3 DNA follows: TGTGCCAGCAGTTACTCCGGCGGGGTACACACCGGGGAGCTGTTTTTT.

This clone was found once. The chain has TRBV12-3 or TRBV12-4 and TRBJ1-1; D not resolved. Trimming stripped 3 bases from V and 8 bases from J, with 7 bases between. There are 11 residues in the CDR3. CDR3 sequence (DNA): TGTGCCAGCAGTTTCCTATCCGAAGCTTTCTTT. It encodes CASSFLSEAFF.

The gene calls are TRBV23-1 and TRBJ2-7; D not resolved. TRBV23-1 is an open reading frame whose function is uncertain. The CDR3 has 16 amino acids. With 4 bases removed from V and 1 base from J, the gap between germline ends came to 17 bases. Written as DNA, the CDR3 is TGCGCCAGCAGTCCAACTGGCTCCGACGCTTCCTACGAGCAGTACTTC. Translation gives CASSPTGSDASYEQYF.

The V gene is TRBV24-1, the J gene TRBJ2-7; D perhaps matches TRBD2 (6 bases). This CDR3 comprises 12 residues. Trimming stripped 4 bases from V and 3 bases from J, with 6 bases between. Germline V gives CDR1 KGHDR, CDR2 SFDVKD. The CDR3: CATSEGGYEQYF. CDR3 bases: TGTGCCACCAGTGAGGGGGGCTACGAGCAGTACTTC.

V usage is TRBV6-2 or TRBV6-3 and J usage is TRBJ1-5, with D perhaps matching TRBD1 (6 bases). CDR1 and CDR2 (germline): MNHEY, SVGEGT. This CDR3 region has 17 residues. Trimming left V 1 base short and J 2 bases short, with 15 bases between. The CDR3 loop is CASSYFRGRAGNQPQHF. The DNA of the CDR3 is TGTGCCAGCAGTTACTTCAGGGGTCGGGCGGGCAATCAGCCCCAGCATTTT.

V and J are TRBV5-1 and TRBJ2-3; TRBD2 aligns across 14 bases. CDR1 is SGHRS, CDR2 YFSETQ, per germline. The CDR3 covers 16 residues. V lost 7 bases and J lost 5; bases outside the gene matches: 9. DNA for the CDR3: TGCGCCAGCGTCACCGGGACTAGCGGGAGTAGAGATACGCAGTATTTT. Its protein product is CASVTGTSGSRDTQYF.

The chain carries TRBV18 and TRBJ1-3; no clear D. The CDR3 length is 18 residues. The germline gives CDR1 KGHSH, CDR2 LQKENI. Deletions cut 3 bases from V and 0 bases from J, with 18 bases between. CDR3 amino acids: CASSPVIGQVSSGNTIYF. CDR3 DNA sequence: TGTGCCAGCTCACCGGTAATAGGGCAGGTGAGCTCTGGAAACACCATATATTTT.

This sequence joins TRBV7-2 and TRBJ2-7; 9 nucleotides agree with TRBD1. The CDR3 is 15 residues long. V lost 3 bases to trimming and J lost 0 bases; unmatched junction nucleotides: 3. CDR1 and CDR2 (germline): SGHTA, FQGNSA. The CDR3 protein is CASSFTGGSSYEQYF. CDR3 sequence (DNA): TGTGCCAGCAGCTTTACAGGGGGCAGCTCCTACGAGCAGTACTTC. The full variable domain, rest sourced from reference TRBV7-2 and TRBJ2-7, is GAGVSQSPSNKVTEKGKDVELRCDPISGHTALYWYRQSLGQGLEFLIYFQGNSAPDKSGLPSDRFSAERTGGSVSTLTIQRTQQEDSAVYLCASSFTGGSSYEQYFGPGTRLTVT.

V gene TRBV29-1 combines with J gene TRBJ2-5; 7 nucleotides align to TRBD2. The V gene end was trimmed by 4 bases and the J gene end by 8 bases; junction bases not matched to a gene: 1. Germline V lookup: CDR1 SQVTM, CDR2 ANQGSEA. The CDR3 extends over 10 amino acids. CDR3 in DNA: TGCAGCGTTGGGGGGGGAACCCAGTACTTC. Protein: CSVGGGTQYF.

This sequence joins TRBV29-1 and TRBJ2-2; TRBD1 is a possible D gene (5 bases). The germline V gene has CDR1 SQVTM and CDR2 ANQGSEA. Trimming removed 7 bases from V and 0 bases from J, with 15 bases in between. The CDR3 has 15 amino acids. The CDR3 loop is CSASDTPTNTGELFF. CDR3 coding DNA: TGCAGCGCCTCGGACACACCCACGAACACCGGGGAGCTGTTTTTT.

The V gene is TRBV16, the J gene TRBJ2-2; D not resolved. Trimming removed 4 bases from V and 5 bases from J, with 14 bases in between. The CDR3 contains 15 residues. CDR1 and CDR2 from the germline V gene are KGHSY and FQNENV. The CDR3 sequence: CASSPNHPGTGELFF. CDR3 DNA sequence: TGTGCCAGCAGCCCCAATCATCCCGGAACCGGGGAGCTGTTTTTT.

DNA of the CDR3: TGTGCCTGGACCCTACGGGGGGAACAACTGTTTTTT. Translated: CAWTLRGEQLFF. The rearrangement joins TRBV30 to TRBJ1-4, with D tentatively TRBD1 (5 bases). Trimming stripped 4 bases from V and 12 bases from J, with 15 bases between. Germline V gene data show CDR1 as GTSNPN and CDR2 as SVGIG (reference sequence). The CDR3 loop spans 12 amino acids.

This chain connects TRBV5-1 to TRBJ2-7; D unresolved. The germline V gene has CDR1 SGHRS and CDR2 YFSETQ. The germline V and J ends were trimmed by 1 base and 7 bases, with 12 bases remaining between them. CDR3 length equals 13 residues. The CDR3 region has the DNA TGCGCCAGCAGCTTGTCTGCCACGAGAGAGCAGTACTTC. Encoded protein: CASSLSATREQYF.

CDR3 in DNA: TGTGCCAGCTCACACCTCTGGACGGACTCTGGAAACACCATATATTTT. This gives the protein CASSHLWTDSGNTIYF. The V call is TRBV18, the J call TRBJ1-3; D is ambiguous. The CDR3 is made up of 16 amino acids. The germline gives CDR1 KGHSH, CDR2 LQKENI. V lost 4 bases to trimming and J lost 0 bases, with 13 bases between them.

The chain employs TRBV29-1 and TRBJ1-2, with D unresolved. The germline V gene has CDR1 SQVTM and CDR2 ANQGSEA. Trimming removed 1 base from V and 8 bases from J, with 23 bases in between. The CDR3 contains 16 residues. DNA of the CDR3: TGCAGCGTTGAAGTAGGTACCGCCCGAGGGTTGGAGGGCTACACCTTC. Translation gives CSVEVGTARGLEGYTF.

The rearrangement joins TRBV5-1 to TRBJ1-1; 9 nucleotides line up with TRBD1. J was trimmed by 4 bases and V by 4 bases; bases with no gene match: 8. CDR3 length: 15 amino acids. CDR1 and CDR2 from the germline V gene are SGHRS and YFSETQ. Here the CDR3 DNA reads TGCGCCAGCAGCGGTGGACAGGGGACCCCCACTGAAGCTTTCTTT. Its translation: CASSGGQGTPTEAFF.

The V call is TRBV27, the J call TRBJ1-1; D call uncertain. The V gene lost 5 bases and the J gene lost 7 bases, with 17 bases spanning the gap. The germline CDR1 and CDR2 sequences are MNHEY and SMNVEV (reference sequence). CDR3 length: 14 residues. The DNA for the CDR3 is TGTGCCAGCAGTCCGCGAATCGACCGACGTGAAGCTTTCTTT. Amino acid sequence: CASSPRIDRREAFF.

The rearrangement links TRBV7-2 to TRBJ1-4, with 7 bases matching TRBD1. The CDR3 loop spans 16 amino acids. Germline lookup yields CDR1 SGHTA and CDR2 FQGNSA. V was clipped by 0 bases and J by 3 bases; unmatched bases: 4. This chain's CDR3 is CASSLAGTAPNEKLFF. For the CDR3, the DNA is TGTGCCAGCAGCTTAGCCGGGACAGCACCTAATGAAAAACTGTTTTTT.

J is TRBJ1-2 and V is TRBV4-3; D may be TRBD1 (6 bases). Germline V gene lookup returns CDR1 LGHNA and CDR2 YSLEER. V was cut by 1 base and J by 2 bases, with 8 bases left in between. The CDR3 has 14 residues. In DNA form, the CDR3 reads TGCGCCAGCAGCCAAGGTACAGGGAACTATGGCTACACCTTC. It specifies CASSQGTGNYGYTF.

V usage is TRBV29-1 and J usage is TRBJ1-1; 9 bases fit TRBD1. The CDR3 runs to 14 residues. Germline V gene lookup returns CDR1 SQVTM and CDR2 ANQGSEA. The V gene end was trimmed by 5 bases and the J gene end by 4 bases; junction bases not matched to a gene: 8. CDR3 nucleotides: TGCAGCGTTTCCACAGGGGGCTGGAGCACTGAAGCTTTCTTT. Protein: CSVSTGGWSTEAFF.

This clone was seen only once. The chain joins TRBV22-1 to TRBJ2-1; TRBD2, the D gene given by the table, was not confirmed from the DNA. TRBV22-1 is a documented pseudogene. CDR3 length: 15 amino acids. CDR3 bases: TGTCCTGGGAGCGCACATGGGACTAGGTTTTCGGTGCGGTTCTTC. Translation: CPGSAHGTRFSVRFF.

The gene calls are TRBV7-9 and TRBJ2-1; D is tentatively TRBD1 or TRBD2 (6 bases each). Germline V CDR1 and CDR2: SEHNR, FQNEAQ (reference sequence). The V and J ends lost 0 bases and 7 bases respectively, with 25 bases between them. The CDR3 totals 19 residues. This chain's CDR3 is CASSLAKTGGNTRGNEQFF. The CDR3 DNA is TGTGCCAGCAGCTTAGCGAAGACAGGAGGGAATACCCGGGGAAATGAGCAGTTCTTC.

The chain couples TRBV5-6 to TRBJ1-2, with TRBD1 matching 12 bases. The V and J ends lost 4 bases and 4 bases, in that order; junction bases with no gene match: 8. CDR3 size: 16 residues. Germline lookup yields CDR1 SGHDT and CDR2 YYEEEE. CDR3 bases: TGTGCCAGCAGCACCGGGACAGGGGGCATTAGCTATGGCTACACCTTC. It codes for CASSTGTGGISYGYTF.

V gene TRBV7-9 combines with J gene TRBJ1-1; D gene ambiguous. Germline loops: CDR1 SEHNR, CDR2 FQNEAQ (reference sequence). The ends were cut back, 7 bases at V and 0 bases at J, with 9 bases in the middle. The CDR3 sequence is 13 residues long. The CDR3 DNA is TGTGCCAGCACCCGACCTTTGAACACTGAAGCTTTCTTT. Translated, it gives CASTRPLNTEAFF.

The chain recombines TRBV19 with TRBJ1-1; tentatively, D is TRBD1 (6 bases). The germline CDR1 and CDR2 sequences are LNHDA and SQIVND (reference sequence). CDR3 size: 14 residues. The ends were cut back, 2 bases at V and 2 bases at J, with 9 bases in the middle. DNA for the CDR3: TGTGCCAGTAGTATAACAGGGAGAAACACTGAAGCTTTCTTT. Its protein is CASSITGRNTEAFF.

The CDR3 loop is CASSESRWGIQPQHF. The CDR3 nucleotides read TGTGCCAGCAGTGAATCTCGGTGGGGGATCCAGCCCCAGCATTTT. The genes are TRBV6-1 and TRBJ1-5, with D possibly TRBD1 on 5 matching bases. The V gene's germline CDR1 is MNHNS and CDR2 SASEGT. Trimming removed 2 bases from V and 7 bases from J, with 15 bases in between. This CDR3 comprises 15 residues.

The CDR3 DNA is TGTGCCAGTACAACTAGCGGGAGCTACAATGAGCAGTTCTTC. Encoded protein: CASTTSGSYNEQFF. The V call is TRBV19, the J call TRBJ2-1, with 11 bases lining up with TRBD2. The length of the CDR3 is 14 residues. Germline V gene sequence: CDR1 LNHDA, CDR2 SQIVND (reference sequence). The junction had 2 bases not matched to a gene; V was cut back by 7 bases and J by 3 bases.

This chain joins TRBV11-2 and TRBJ2-7, with TRBD1 as a possible D gene (6 bases). The V and J ends lost 7 bases and 3 bases respectively, with 19 bases between them. The CDR3 runs to 15 residues. Germline loops: CDR1 SGHAT, CDR2 FQNNGV. As DNA, the CDR3 is TGTGCCAGCATAGGTTCCGGAAGGGGGAACTACGAGCAGTACTTC. Its translation: CASIGSGRGNYEQYF.